Listed below are T cell receptor beta chains from one sample, sequenced in a study of blood T cell repertoires in COVID-19. Sequenced by immunoSEQ multiplex PCR; TCRdb stores in-frame clones only, minus some. The sample carries 270,000 or so clones, 80% to 90% recorded once. What was sequenced was peripheral blood. The source of these receptors is a woman between 40 and 50 years old who had recovered from COVID-19. The CDR3 runs from the conserved cysteine through the conserved F or W. The order of the fields is clone size, V gene, CDR3 length, J gene, D gene, CDR3 protein, CDR3 DNA. The D gene is left open where the match is weak. A row's size may be missing; if present it is once, few, many or a size class.

>NA|TRBV20-1|11|TRBJ1-6|NA
CSAGGYGLLHF
TGCAGTGCTGGGGGGTATGGGCTCCTCCACTTT
>NA|TRBV19|16|TRBJ1-6|TRBD1
CASTDRGQSYNSPLHF
TGTGCCAGTACCGACAGGGGGCAATCCTATAATTCACCCCTCCACTTT
>NA|TRBV19|14|TRBJ1-4|TRBD1
CASRPGQGFEKLFF
TGTGCCAGTAGACCGGGACAGGGATTTGAAAAACTGTTTTTT
>NA|TRBV5-1|14|TRBJ2-5|TRBD2
CASSASGAQETQYF
TGCGCCAGCAGCGCTAGCGGGGCCCAAGAGACCCAGTACTTC
>NA|TRBV12-3/TRBV12-4|12|TRBJ1-2|NA
CASSPGSYGYTF
TGTGCCAGCAGCCCCGGGTCCTATGGCTACACCTTC
>NA|TRBV5-4|14|TRBJ1-6|NA
CASSFTGFNSPLHF
TGTGCCAGCAGCTTTACGGGGTTTAATTCACCCCTCCACTTT
>NA|TRBV11-1|14|TRBJ1-2|TRBD1
CASSLGQGNYGYTF
TGTGCCAGCAGCTTGGGACAGGGGAACTATGGCTACACCTTC
>NA|TRBV7-9|15|TRBJ1-1|TRBD1
CASSLVEGAGTEAFF
TGTGCCAGCAGCTTAGTGGAGGGGGCGGGCACTGAAGCTTTCTTT
>NA|TRBV7-9|14|TRBJ1-1|NA
CASSTGLQNTEAFF
TGTGCCAGCAGCACGGGACTGCAGAACACTGAAGCTTTCTTT
>NA|TRBV7-8|13|TRBJ2-3|NA
CASSLDVGSTQYF
TGTGCCAGCAGCTTAGACGTCGGGAGTACGCAGTATTTT
>NA|TRBV7-2|17|TRBJ2-2|TRBD2
CASSLGPSGRSPGELFF
TGTGCCAGCAGCTTAGGTCCTAGCGGGAGGAGCCCCGGGGAGCTGTTTTTT
>once|TRBV29-1|15|TRBJ2-2|TRBD1
CSVEAGTGNTGELFF
TGCAGCGTCGAGGCCGGGACAGGGAACACCGGGGAGCTGTTTTTT
>NA|TRBV9|15|TRBJ2-1|TRBD2
CASSVSGTPYNEQFF
TGTGCCAGCAGCGTAAGCGGGACCCCATACAATGAGCAGTTCTTC
>NA|TRBV19|15|TRBJ1-5|NA
CASSTRGGGNQPQHF
TGTGCCAGTAGTACCCGAGGGGGGGGCAATCAGCCCCAGCATTTT
>NA|TRBV3-1/TRBV3-2|16|TRBJ2-5|TRBD2
CASSPASGGVRETQYF
TGTGCCAGCAGCCCTGCTAGCGGGGGGGTCCGAGAGACCCAGTACTTC
>NA|TRBV6-1|16|TRBJ2-7|TRBD2
CASSVDLAGGSYEQYF
TGTGCCAGCAGTGTCGACCTAGCGGGGGGTTCCTACGAGCAGTACTTC
>NA|TRBV18|13|TRBJ2-7|NA
CASSPGTLYEQYF
TGTGCCAGCTCACCAGGGACACTTTACGAGCAGTACTTC
>NA|TRBV2|11|TRBJ1-2|NA
CAIASGYGYTF
TGTGCCATCGCGTCGGGCTATGGCTACACCTTC
>NA|TRBV6-5|14|TRBJ1-3|NA
CASIGLLSGNTIYF
TGTGCCAGCATTGGGCTCCTATCTGGAAACACCATATATTTT
>NA|TRBV5-1|12|TRBJ2-1|NA
CASSLVNNEQFF
TGCGCCAGCAGCTTGGTAAACAATGAGCAGTTCTTC
>NA|TRBV9|15|TRBJ2-7|TRBD1
CASSVATGSSYEQYF
TGTGCCAGCAGCGTAGCGACAGGGAGCTCCTACGAGCAGTACTTC
>once|TRBV5-1|15|TRBJ1-4|NA
CASSRSPGDNEKLFF
TGCGCCAGCAGCAGGTCCCCCGGGGATAATGAAAAACTGTTTTTT
>NA|TRBV5-4|17|TRBJ2-3|TRBD2
CASSLVRGGAFLDTQYF
TGTGCCAGCAGCTTGGTTCGCGGGGGGGCCTTTCTGGATACGCAGTATTTT
>few|TRBV28|13|TRBJ1-4|NA
CASSLSRGGKLFF
TGTGCCAGCAGTTTATCGAGGGGGGGAAAACTGTTTTTT
>NA|TRBV3-1/TRBV3-2|14|TRBJ2-3|TRBD1
CASSPTGITDTQYF
TGTGCCAGCAGCCCGACAGGGATCACAGATACGCAGTATTTT
>NA|TRBV7-9|14|TRBJ1-1|TRBD1
CASSLEGGYTEAFF
TGTGCCAGCAGCTTAGAAGGGGGCTACACTGAAGCTTTCTTT
>once|TRBV3-1/TRBV3-2|14|TRBJ2-7|TRBD1
CASSPRGQGLEQYF
TGTGCCAGCAGCCCCCGGGGACAGGGGTTAGAGCAGTACTTC
>NA|TRBV6-6|14|TRBJ1-2|TRBD1
CASSFAGQLYGYTF
TGTGCCAGCAGTTTCGCGGGACAGCTCTATGGCTACACCTTC
>few|TRBV4-1|13|TRBJ1-1|TRBD1
CASSPKGADEAFF
TGCGCCAGCAGTCCCAAGGGGGCTGATGAAGCTTTCTTT
>NA|TRBV10-3|16|TRBJ2-2|TRBD1
CAISESGTANTGELFF
TGTGCCATCAGTGAGTCAGGGACAGCGAACACCGGGGAGCTGTTTTTT
>NA|TRBV5-6|19|TRBJ2-6|NA
CASSLNRLYRISGANVLTF
TGTGCCAGCAGCTTGAACAGGCTTTATAGGATCTCTGGGGCCAACGTCCTGACTTTC
>NA|TRBV5-1|13|TRBJ1-2|NA
CASSLMGALGYTF
TGCGCCAGCAGCTTGATGGGGGCATTGGGCTACACCTTC
>NA|TRBV19|17|TRBJ1-5|TRBD1
CASSILSQGGNNQPQHF
TGTGCCAGTAGTATACTTTCGCAGGGGGGTAACAATCAGCCCCAGCATTTT
>NA|TRBV11-3|15|TRBJ2-5|TRBD1
CASSAPGQGGETQYF
TGTGCCAGCAGCGCTCCGGGACAGGGAGGGGAGACCCAGTACTTC
>NA|TRBV12-3/TRBV12-4|12|TRBJ1-5|NA
CASSFPDQPQHF
TGTGCCAGCAGTTTCCCGGATCAGCCCCAGCATTTT
>NA|TRBV5-1|14|TRBJ2-7|NA
CASSLQGPTYEQYF
TGCGCCAGCAGCTTACAGGGTCCCACCTACGAGCAGTACTTC
>NA|TRBV7-2|17|TRBJ2-7|NA
CASSAQTQVLFSYEQYF
TGTGCCAGCAGCGCCCAAACCCAGGTCCTTTTCTCCTACGAGCAGTACTTC
>NA|TRBV5-4|15|TRBJ1-5|TRBD1
CASSARTGNNQPQHF
TGTGCCAGCAGCGCCCGGACAGGGAACAATCAGCCCCAGCATTTT
>NA|TRBV3-1/TRBV3-2|15|TRBJ2-5|NA
CASRSHFPGEETQYF
TGTGCCAGCAGGAGCCATTTCCCAGGGGAAGAGACCCAGTACTTC
>NA|TRBV4-1|17|TRBJ1-3|NA
CASREWGTLASGNTIYF
TGCGCCAGCAGGGAGTGGGGGACTCTGGCTTCTGGAAACACCATATATTTT
>NA|TRBV7-9|17|TRBJ2-2|NA
CASSLGGLAWDTGELFF
TGTGCCAGCAGCTTAGGCGGCCTTGCTTGGGACACCGGGGAGCTGTTTTTT
>NA|TRBV7-9|14|TRBJ2-2|NA
CASSLGSGTGELFF
TGTGCCAGCAGCTTAGGGTCAGGCACCGGGGAGCTGTTTTTT
>NA|TRBV2|13|TRBJ1-4|NA
CASSQTGREKLFF
TGTGCCAGCAGTCAAACAGGGCGGGAAAAACTGTTTTTT
>NA|TRBV5-1|15|TRBJ2-1|TRBD2
CASSSGTSGTGEQFF
TGCGCCAGCAGCTCCGGGACTAGCGGGACCGGTGAGCAGTTCTTC
>NA|TRBV13|14|TRBJ2-4|NA
CASSPRWQKNIQYF
TGTGCCAGCAGCCCCCGCTGGCAGAAAAACATTCAGTACTTC
>NA|TRBV6-5|14|TRBJ2-7|TRBD1
CASRTGQGTYEQYF
TGTGCCAGCAGGACAGGACAGGGGACTTACGAGCAGTACTTC
>NA|TRBV19|11|TRBJ1-2|TRBD1
CATTAGTGWTF
TGTGCCACCACCGCCGGGACAGGGTGGACCTTC
>NA|TRBV5-5|12|TRBJ2-7|NA
CASSHQGSWQYF
TGTGCCAGCAGTCATCAGGGGTCATGGCAGTACTTC
>NA|TRBV9|13|TRBJ2-2|NA
CASSVQNTGELFF
TGTGCCAGCAGCGTACAGAACACCGGGGAGCTGTTTTTT
>NA|TRBV21-1|21|TRBJ2-3|NA
CASSKFPKMRERGGSTDTQYF
TGTGCCAGCAGCAAATTCCCCAAAATGCGCGAGCGGGGGGGAAGCACAGATACGCAGTATTTT
>NA|TRBV14|15|TRBJ1-3|TRBD1
CASSLDRGLGNTIYF
TGTGCCAGCAGCCTCGACAGGGGGCTGGGAAACACCATATATTTT
>NA|TRBV2|15|TRBJ1-1|TRBD1
CASVILTGRNTEAFF
TGTGCCAGCGTTATCCTGACAGGGCGGAACACTGAAGCTTTCTTT
>once|TRBV10-3|12|TRBJ2-5|NA
CATSSPGGTQYF
TGTGCCACAAGTTCCCCCGGGGGGACCCAGTACTTC
>few|TRBV7-9|15|TRBJ2-3|TRBD2
CASSLVGGGADTQYF
TGTGCCAGCAGCTTAGTCGGCGGGGGAGCAGATACGCAGTATTTT
>NA|TRBV10-3|14|TRBJ1-5|TRBD1
CAIGDRDTDQPQHF
TGTGCCATCGGGGACAGGGATACTGATCAGCCCCAGCATTTT